The rows below give T cell receptor beta chains drawn from one sample of a study of CD8+CD57+ T cells in acquired aplastic anemia. TCRdb called the reads again in MiXCR, with one record for every CDR3 protein. The sample lists about 220,000 distinct CDR3 sequences, 30% to 35% seen once, with roughly 1.1% in the top ten. Input material: sorted CD4+, CD8+, or CD8+CD57+ T cells (not recorded which) from PBMCs. These receptors were obtained from a human donor in good health, serving as a control. Each CDR3 is given with its conserved first and last residue. A D gene is named only where the DNA matches it firmly. The listing skips clone size in some rows; elsewhere it reads once, few, many or a size class.

D gene | J gene | clone size | CDR3 length | V gene | CDR3 DNA | CDR3 protein
- | TRBJ1-2 | many | 13 | TRBV24-1 | TGTGCCACCAGTGATTCCGGGGGATATGGCTACACCTTC | CATSDSGGYGYTF
- | TRBJ1-3 | few | 16 | TRBV25-1 | TGTGCCAGCAGTGAAAACCTGGGGGGAGCTGGAAACACCATATATTTT | CASSENLGGAGNTIYF
- | TRBJ2-7 | many | 14 | TRBV3-1 | TGTGCCAGCAGCCTAATGACAGGTCCCTACGAGCAGTACTTC | CASSLMTGPYEQYF
- | TRBJ1-1 | - | 16 | TRBV18 | TGTGCCAGCTCACCTGGCCTTGGTGGGGCGAACACTGAAGCTTTCTTT | CASSPGLGGANTEAFF
- | TRBJ2-7 | - | 14 | TRBV19 | TGTGCCAGTAGTAAGACAGGGGCTAGCGGCGAGCAGTACTTC | CASSKTGASGEQYF
- | TRBJ1-2 | - | 14 | TRBV7-8 | TGTGCCAGCAGCTTTCCGGGGGCTCTCTATGGCTACACCTTC | CASSFPGALYGYTF
- | TRBJ2-1 | - | 12 | TRBV29-1 | TGCAGCGTTGGGAGCTCCTACAATGAGCAGTTCTTC | CSVGSSYNEQFF
TRBD1 | TRBJ1-2 | many | 16 | TRBV20-1 | TGCAGTGCTAGGGCACCAGGGGGCACACTATGGTATGGCTACACCTTC | CSARAPGGTLWYGYTF
- | TRBJ1-6 | many | 16 | TRBV5-1 | TGCGCCAGCAGCTGGGGGGGGGTCCTCTATAATTCACCCCTCCACTTT | CASSWGGVLYNSPLHF
- | TRBJ1-4 | - | 17 | TRBV7-3 | TGTGCCAGCAGTTTACAGGGCCTGAGGACAACTAATGAAAAACTGTTTTTT | CASSLQGLRTTNEKLFF
TRBD2 | TRBJ2-3 | - | 15 | TRBV24-1 | TGTGCCAGCTCAGACCGGGGGGTACCCACGAATACGCAGTATTTT | CASSDRGVPTNTQYF
- | TRBJ2-1 | many | 11 | TRBV20-1 | TGCAGTGCTCGGACTCCCGGTGAGCAGTTCTTC | CSARTPGEQFF
TRBD1 | TRBJ1-5 | many | 16 | TRBV19 | TGTGCCAGTAGTCTCCAGGGGACAGGGGTCTATCAGCCCCAGCATTTT | CASSLQGTGVYQPQHF
TRBD2 | TRBJ2-1 | - | 15 | TRBV5-1 | TGCGCCAGCAGCCCTACGACTAGCGGGGGGGCCGGGCAGTTCTTC | CASSPTTSGGAGQFF
- | TRBJ2-3 | few | 17 | TRBV4-1 | TGCGCCAGCAGCCAATCAGGGCAGGGGACGGTCACAGATACGCAGTATTTT | CASSQSGQGTVTDTQYF
- | TRBJ2-7 | - | 17 | TRBV15 | TGTGCCACCAGCAGAGGGATGTGGGACCTCGGCTCCTACGAGCAGTACTTC | CATSRGMWDLGSYEQYF
- | TRBJ1-5 | many | 12 | TRBV25-1 | TGTGCCAGTCGAAGTAAATGGGGGCCCCAGCATTTT | CASRSKWGPQHF
TRBD1 | TRBJ2-3 | - | 14 | TRBV5-4 | TGTGCCAGCAGCTCCTCGACAGGGTGGGATACGCAGTATTTT | CASSSSTGWDTQYF
TRBD1 | TRBJ2-1 | many | 13 | TRBV5-1 | TGCGCCAGCAGAGGGACAGGGGTCCGTGAGCAGTTCTTC | CASRGTGVREQFF
TRBD1 | TRBJ1-2 | many | 14 | TRBV5-4 | TGTGCCAGCAGCTTGGAGGGGGACAGCTATGGCTACACCTTC | CASSLEGDSYGYTF
- | TRBJ1-2 | - | 14 | TRBV5-4 | TGTGCCAGCAGAGGGCAGGGGTCCAACTATGGCTACACCTTC | CASRGQGSNYGYTF
TRBD2 | TRBJ2-7 | many | 14 | TRBV2 | TGTGCCAGCATTGGGGGGAGGGTCTACTACGAGCAGTACTTC | CASIGGRVYYEQYF
- | TRBJ2-4 | many | 12 | TRBV12-3/TRBV12-4 | TGTGCCAGCAGTCTAGGCGTGAACATTCAGTACTTC | CASSLGVNIQYF
TRBD2 | TRBJ2-5 | few | 17 | TRBV4-2 | TGTGCCAGCAGCCCCTTCGCTAGCGGGGGCCGGGAAGAGACCCAGTACTTC | CASSPFASGGREETQYF
- | TRBJ2-6 | many | 15 | TRBV19 | TGTGCCAGTAGCCGGACTCTATCTGGGGCCAACGTCCTGACTTTC | CASSRTLSGANVLTF
- | TRBJ1-2 | - | 15 | TRBV19 | TGTGCCAGTAGTAGAGCCGGGGGGGGGAACTATGGCTACACCTTC | CASSRAGGGNYGYTF
- | TRBJ2-5 | - | 14 | TRBV7-6 | TGTGCCAGCTCACCTATACCGAGCCAAGAGACCCAGTACTTC | CASSPIPSQETQYF
TRBD2 | TRBJ2-7 | - | 17 | TRBV6-5 | TGTGCCAGCAGTTACAATGGGCTAGCGGGAGAACGGTACGAGCAGTACTTC | CASSYNGLAGERYEQYF
- | TRBJ2-7 | many | 12 | TRBV4-1 | TGCGCCAGCAGCCGGCAACCAGGGGAGCAGTACTTC | CASSRQPGEQYF
- | TRBJ1-6 | - | 14 | TRBV7-2 | TGTGCCAGCAGCTTATCAGGGAATAATTCACCCCTCCACTTT | CASSLSGNNSPLHF
TRBD1 | TRBJ1-1 | many | 15 | TRBV12-3/TRBV12-4 | TGTGCCAGCAGTCAAACAGGGGGCAGTGACACTGAAGCTTTCTTT | CASSQTGGSDTEAFF
- | TRBJ2-2 | - | 13 | TRBV6-5 | TGTGCCAGCAGTTACCTCGACACCGGGGAGCTGTTTTTT | CASSYLDTGELFF
- | TRBJ2-1 | many | 16 | TRBV20-1 | TGCAGTGCTAGAGCAGGACTACTACTCTCCTACAATGAGCAGTTCTTC | CSARAGLLLSYNEQFF
- | TRBJ1-1 | many | 13 | TRBV10-2 | TGCGCCAGTTCCGGGACGGTGAACACTGAAGCTTTCTTT | CASSGTVNTEAFF
- | TRBJ2-3 | many | 17 | TRBV7-3 | TGTGCCAGCAGGTCGCAAGGAGGGTTCTATAGCACAGATACGCAGTATTTT | CASRSQGGFYSTDTQYF
TRBD2 | TRBJ2-1 | few | 15 | TRBV4-2 | TGTGCCAGCAGCCAAACTAGCGGGGGGGCCAATGAGCAGTTCTTC | CASSQTSGGANEQFF
TRBD1 | TRBJ1-1 | few | 15 | TRBV20-1 | TGCAGTGCTTCGGACCCGGGGACAGGGGCCGCAGAAGCTTTCTTT | CSASDPGTGAAEAFF
- | TRBJ1-1 | few | 17 | TRBV6-1 | TGTGCCAGCAGTCGGGTCGATCGGGACGGGGATTTCGCTGAAGCTTTCTTT | CASSRVDRDGDFAEAFF
- | TRBJ2-7 | few | 14 | TRBV9 | TGTGCCAGCAGCGTCGGGCTAGCTGACTACGAGCAGTACTTC | CASSVGLADYEQYF
- | TRBJ1-1 | - | 15 | TRBV2 | TGTGCCAGCAGAACTACGGGGGGCCTGAACACTGAAGCTTTCTTT | CASRTTGGLNTEAFF
TRBD1 | TRBJ1-5 | few | 15 | TRBV30 | TGTGCCTGGAGTGCCCGGGGACAGGGGACTCAGCCCCAGCATTTT | CAWSARGQGTQPQHF
TRBD2 | TRBJ2-1 | - | 16 | TRBV15 | TGTGCACCTCTCCTAGCGGGGAAAAGCTCCTACAATGAGCAGTTCTTC | CAPLLAGKSSYNEQFF
- | TRBJ1-6 | few | 13 | TRBV6-1 | TGTGCCAGCACCGGACAGCTCGCCTCACCCCTCCACTTT | CASTGQLASPLHF
- | TRBJ1-1 | - | 13 | TRBV11-1 | TGTGCCAGCAGCCCGGGGCCAGAGCCATGGGCTTTCTTT | CASSPGPEPWAFF
- | TRBJ2-1 | many | 13 | TRBV7-9 | TGTGCCAGCAGCTTAGCGGGGGTGGATGAGCAGTTCTTC | CASSLAGVDEQFF
TRBD2 | TRBJ2-7 | - | 16 | TRBV5-6 | TGTGCCAGCAGCTTGGAGGTAGCGGGAGACTCCTACGAGCAGTACTTC | CASSLEVAGDSYEQYF
- | TRBJ2-1 | - | 14 | TRBV4-2 | TGTGCCAGCAGTCCTTGGGGAAGTTCGAATGAGCAGTTCTTC | CASSPWGSSNEQFF
- | TRBJ1-1 | - | 13 | TRBV29-1 | TGCAGCGTTGGTGTGACAGGGAACACTGAAGCTTTCTTT | CSVGVTGNTEAFF
- | TRBJ1-5 | many | 14 | TRBV19 | TGTGCCAGTACTCCAGGTAATAGCAATCAGCCCCAGCATTTT | CASTPGNSNQPQHF
- | TRBJ2-7 | few | 13 | TRBV30 | TGTGCCTGGAGAGGGGACACCCGAGTGCAGCAGTACTTC | CAWRGDTRVQQYF
- | TRBJ1-6 | many | 15 | TRBV19 | TGTGCCAGTAGAAACCGACAGGCCTATAATTCACCCCTCCACTTT | CASRNRQAYNSPLHF
- | TRBJ2-1 | - | 16 | TRBV11-2 | TGTGCCAGCAGCTTCCTTAATGACCCTCCGAACAATGAGCGGTTCTTC | CASSFLNDPPNNERFF
- | TRBJ2-7 | many | 15 | TRBV11-2 | TGTGCCAGCAGCTTAGCGTCTCGGAGCATCGACGAGCAGTACTTC | CASSLASRSIDEQYF
- | TRBJ1-2 | many | 15 | TRBV12-3/TRBV12-4 | TGTGCCAGCAGTTTACAAGTTCGGACAGCCTATGGCTACACCTTC | CASSLQVRTAYGYTF
- | TRBJ1-5 | - | 14 | TRBV19 | TGTGCCAGTGACAGGCTCAATAGCAATCAGCCCCAGCATTTT | CASDRLNSNQPQHF
- | TRBJ2-4 | - | 14 | TRBV13 | TGTGCCAGCAGCTTCTGGGGTAGAAAAAACATTCAGTACTTC | CASSFWGRKNIQYF
- | TRBJ1-4 | many | 15 | TRBV2 | TGTGCCAGCAGTGAACACTCTCAGGGCTTCGAAAAACTGTTTTTT | CASSEHSQGFEKLFF